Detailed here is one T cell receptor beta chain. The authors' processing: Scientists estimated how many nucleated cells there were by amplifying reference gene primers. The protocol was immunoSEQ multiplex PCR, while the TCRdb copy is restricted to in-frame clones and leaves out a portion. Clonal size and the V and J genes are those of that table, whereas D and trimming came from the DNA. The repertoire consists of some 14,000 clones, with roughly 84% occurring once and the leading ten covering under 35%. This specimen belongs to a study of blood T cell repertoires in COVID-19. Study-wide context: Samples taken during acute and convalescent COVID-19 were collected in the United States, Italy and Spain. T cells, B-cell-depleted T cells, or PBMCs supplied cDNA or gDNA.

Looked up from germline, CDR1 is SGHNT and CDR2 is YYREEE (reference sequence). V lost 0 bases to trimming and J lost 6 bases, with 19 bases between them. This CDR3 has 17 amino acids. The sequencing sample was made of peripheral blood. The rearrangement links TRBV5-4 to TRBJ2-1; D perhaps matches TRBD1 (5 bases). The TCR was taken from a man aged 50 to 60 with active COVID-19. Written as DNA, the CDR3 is TGTGCCAGCAGCTTGGCCACCAGCCAAGGGGCCCTCAATGAGCAGTTCTTC. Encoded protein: CASSLATSQGALNEQFF.